The entry below gives a single T cell receptor beta chain sequence along with its context. Sequencing was performed with immunoSEQ multiplex PCR; in TCRdb, only in-frame clones are kept and a portion is missing. This table has around 510,000 clones, more than 95% appearing once. The record originates from a study of shared clonotypes between healthy human individuals. Overall study: Donors had three CD4 naive, three CD4 memory, two CD8 naive and one CD8 memory plate apiece.

The CDR3 is made up of 15 amino acids. The V end lost 2 bases, the J end lost 0 bases, and 12 bases lay between the germline ends. Germline V lookup: CDR1 SGHRS, CDR2 YFSETQ. This clonotype was sampled from a woman between 25 and 40 years old in good health. This chain uses TRBV5-1 with TRBJ2-7, with a weak D call TRBD1 (5 bases). The sample consisted of naive CD4+ T cells sorted from blood. The sample's subset: CD45RA+ positively selected. The CDR3 is CASSFTRESSYEQYF. CDR3 DNA sequence: TGCGCCAGCAGCTTTACCAGGGAAAGCTCCTACGAGCAGTACTTC. Variable domain in full (rest from reference TRBV5-1 and TRBJ2-7): KAGVTQTPRYLIKTRGQQVTLSCSPISGHRSVSWYQQTPGQGLQFLFEYFSETQRNKGNFPGRFSGRQFSNSRSEMNVSTLELGDSALYLCASSFTRESSYEQYFGPGTRLTVT.